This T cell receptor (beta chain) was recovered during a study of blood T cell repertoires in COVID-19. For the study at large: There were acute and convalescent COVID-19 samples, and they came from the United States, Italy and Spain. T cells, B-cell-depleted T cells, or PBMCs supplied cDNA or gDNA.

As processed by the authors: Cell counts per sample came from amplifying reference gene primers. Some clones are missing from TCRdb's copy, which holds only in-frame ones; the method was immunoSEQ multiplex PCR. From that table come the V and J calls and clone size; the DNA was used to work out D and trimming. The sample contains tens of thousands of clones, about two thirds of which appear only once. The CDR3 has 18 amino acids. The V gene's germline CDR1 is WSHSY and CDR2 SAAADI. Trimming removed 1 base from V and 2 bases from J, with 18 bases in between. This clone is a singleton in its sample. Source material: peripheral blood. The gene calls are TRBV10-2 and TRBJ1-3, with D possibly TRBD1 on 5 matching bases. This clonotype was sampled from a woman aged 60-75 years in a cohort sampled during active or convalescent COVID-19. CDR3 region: CASSEFYLDQGAGNTIYF. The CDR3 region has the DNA TGCGCCAGCAGTGAGTTTTACCTGGACCAGGGTGCTGGAAACACCATATATTTT.